The table lists the clone carrying this TCR beta chain with a few counts. Profiled with immunoSEQ multiplex PCR; TCRdb holds only in-frame clones, not every one. The data contain around 50,000 clones, 65% to 90% of them singletons. This sample is drawn from a study of control samples from healthy donors and cancer patients. The CDR3 is 18 amino acids. Input material: PBMCs. The receptor was derived from a woman in her fifties or sixties with lung cancer. The rearrangement links TRBV21-1 to TRBJ2-5; TRBD2 is taken as the D call from the table, unchecked against the DNA. TRBV21-1 corresponds to a pseudogene. The CDR3 reads CASSKGANSGGDQETQYF. The CDR3 DNA follows: TGTGCCAGCAGCAAAGGAGCCAATAGCGGGGGGGACCAAGAGACCCAGTACTTC.